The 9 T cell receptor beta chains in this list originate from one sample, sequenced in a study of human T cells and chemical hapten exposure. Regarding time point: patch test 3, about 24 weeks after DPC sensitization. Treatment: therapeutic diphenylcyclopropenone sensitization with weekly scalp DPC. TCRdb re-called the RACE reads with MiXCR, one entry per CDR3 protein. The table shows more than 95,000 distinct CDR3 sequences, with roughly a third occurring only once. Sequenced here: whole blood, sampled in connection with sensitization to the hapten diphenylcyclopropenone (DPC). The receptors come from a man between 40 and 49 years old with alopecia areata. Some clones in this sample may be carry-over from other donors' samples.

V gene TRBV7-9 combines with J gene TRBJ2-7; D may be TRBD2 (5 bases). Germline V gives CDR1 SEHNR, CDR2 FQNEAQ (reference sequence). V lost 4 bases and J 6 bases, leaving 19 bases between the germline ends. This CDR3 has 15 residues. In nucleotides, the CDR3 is TGTGCCAGCAGCTCCCTCGGGGAAGTAACCTTCGAGCAGTACTTC. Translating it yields CASSSLGEVTFEQYF.

CDR3 protein: CSARVPGQGAETQYF. CDR3 nucleotide sequence: TGCAGTGCTAGAGTCCCGGGACAGGGGGCTGAGACCCAGTACTTC. J is TRBJ2-5 and V is TRBV20-1; 12 nucleotides agree with TRBD1. With V trimmed by 1 base and J by 5 bases, 5 bases remained unmatched. The CDR3 sequence is 15 residues long. Germline V lookup: CDR1 DFQATT, CDR2 SNEGSKA (reference sequence).

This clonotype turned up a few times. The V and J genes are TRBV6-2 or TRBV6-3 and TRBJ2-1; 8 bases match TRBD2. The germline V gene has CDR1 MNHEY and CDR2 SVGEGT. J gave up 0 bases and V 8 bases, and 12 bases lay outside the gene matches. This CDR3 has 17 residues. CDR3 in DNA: TGTGCCAGCGGTCCGGCGGTAGCGGGGAGCTCCTACAATGAGCAGTTCTTC. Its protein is CASGPAVAGSSYNEQFF.

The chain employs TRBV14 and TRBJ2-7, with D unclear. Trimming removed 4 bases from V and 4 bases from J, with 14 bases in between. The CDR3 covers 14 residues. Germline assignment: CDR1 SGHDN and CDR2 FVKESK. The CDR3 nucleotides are TGTGCCAGCAGCCCAGCCCTGGTCGGGTACGAGCAGTACTTC. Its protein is CASSPALVGYEQYF.

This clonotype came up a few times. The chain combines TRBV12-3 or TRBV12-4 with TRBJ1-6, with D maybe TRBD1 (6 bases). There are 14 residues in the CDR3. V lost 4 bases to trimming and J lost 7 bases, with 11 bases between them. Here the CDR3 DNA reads TGTGCCAGCAGTTCCTCCGGACAGAATTCACCCCTCCACTTT. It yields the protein CASSSSGQNSPLHF.

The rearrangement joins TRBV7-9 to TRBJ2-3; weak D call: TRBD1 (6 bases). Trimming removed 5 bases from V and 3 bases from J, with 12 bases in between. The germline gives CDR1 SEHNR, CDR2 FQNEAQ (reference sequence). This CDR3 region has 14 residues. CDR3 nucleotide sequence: TGTGCCAGCAGCAAGGACAGAAAGACAGATACGCAGTATTTT. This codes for CASSKDRKTDTQYF.

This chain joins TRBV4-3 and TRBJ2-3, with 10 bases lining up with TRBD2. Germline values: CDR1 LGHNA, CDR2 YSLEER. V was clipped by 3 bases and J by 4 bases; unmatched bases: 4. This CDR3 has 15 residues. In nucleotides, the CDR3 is TGCGCCAGCAGCCAGTCTAGCGGGAGTGCAGATACGCAGTATTTT. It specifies CASSQSSGSADTQYF.

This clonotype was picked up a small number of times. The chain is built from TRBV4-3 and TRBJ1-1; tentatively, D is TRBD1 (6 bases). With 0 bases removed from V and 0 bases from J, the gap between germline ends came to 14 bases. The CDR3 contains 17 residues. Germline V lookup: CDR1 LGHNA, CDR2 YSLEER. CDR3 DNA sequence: TGCGCCAGCAGCCAAGAAGAACAGGGTCGTCTGAACACTGAAGCTTTCTTT. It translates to CASSQEEQGRLNTEAFF.

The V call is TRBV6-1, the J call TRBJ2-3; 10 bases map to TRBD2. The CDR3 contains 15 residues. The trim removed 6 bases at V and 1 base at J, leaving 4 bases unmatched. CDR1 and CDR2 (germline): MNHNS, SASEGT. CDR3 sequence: CASRTGLARTDTQYF. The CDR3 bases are TGTGCCAGCAGGACGGGACTAGCGCGCACAGATACGCAGTATTTT.